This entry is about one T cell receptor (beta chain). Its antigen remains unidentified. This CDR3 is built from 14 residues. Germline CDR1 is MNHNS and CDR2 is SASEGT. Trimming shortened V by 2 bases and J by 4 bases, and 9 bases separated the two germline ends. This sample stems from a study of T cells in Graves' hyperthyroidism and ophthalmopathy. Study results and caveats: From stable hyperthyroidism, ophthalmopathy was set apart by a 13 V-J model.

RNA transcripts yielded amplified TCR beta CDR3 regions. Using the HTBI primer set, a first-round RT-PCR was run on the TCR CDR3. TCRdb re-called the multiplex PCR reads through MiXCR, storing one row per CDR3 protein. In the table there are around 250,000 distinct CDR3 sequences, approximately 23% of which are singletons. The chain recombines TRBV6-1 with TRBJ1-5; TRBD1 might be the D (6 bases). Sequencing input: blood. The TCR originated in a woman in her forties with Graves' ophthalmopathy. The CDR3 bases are TGTGCCAGCAGTGAAACGACAGGAAATCAGCCCCAGCATTTT. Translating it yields CASSETTGNQPQHF.